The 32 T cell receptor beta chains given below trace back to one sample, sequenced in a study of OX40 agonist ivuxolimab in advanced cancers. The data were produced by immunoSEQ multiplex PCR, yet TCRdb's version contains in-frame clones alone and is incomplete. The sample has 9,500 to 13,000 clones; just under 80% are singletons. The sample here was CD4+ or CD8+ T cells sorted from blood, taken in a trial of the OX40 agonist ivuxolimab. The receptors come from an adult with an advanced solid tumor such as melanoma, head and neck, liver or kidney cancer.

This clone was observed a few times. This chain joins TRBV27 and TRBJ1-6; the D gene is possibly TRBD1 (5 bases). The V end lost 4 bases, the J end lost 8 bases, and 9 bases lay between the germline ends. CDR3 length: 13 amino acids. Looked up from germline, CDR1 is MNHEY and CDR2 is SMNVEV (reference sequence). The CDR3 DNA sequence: TGTGCCAGCAGTTACCGGGACTATTCACCCCTCCACTTT. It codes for CASSYRDYSPLHF.

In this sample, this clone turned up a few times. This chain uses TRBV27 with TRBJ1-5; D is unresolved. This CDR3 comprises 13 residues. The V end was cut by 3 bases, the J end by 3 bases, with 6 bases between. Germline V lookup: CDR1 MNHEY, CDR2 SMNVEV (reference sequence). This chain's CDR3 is CASSFQTNQPQHF. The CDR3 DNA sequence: TGTGCCAGCAGTTTTCAAACCAATCAGCCCCAGCATTTT.

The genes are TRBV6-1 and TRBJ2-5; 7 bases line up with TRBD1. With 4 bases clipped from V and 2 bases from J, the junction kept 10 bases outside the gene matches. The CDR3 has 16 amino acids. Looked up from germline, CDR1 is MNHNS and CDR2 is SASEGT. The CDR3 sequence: CASSAGGGLGQETQYF. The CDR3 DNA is TGTGCCAGCAGTGCAGGGGGTGGGTTAGGACAAGAGACCCAGTACTTC.

The CDR3 here is CASSKTGALYNEQFF. CDR3 sequence (DNA): TGTGCCAGCAGCAAAACCGGCGCCCTCTACAATGAGCAGTTCTTC. The chain is built from TRBV21-1 and TRBJ2-1. TRBV21-1 is described as a pseudogene. CDR3 length equals 15 residues.

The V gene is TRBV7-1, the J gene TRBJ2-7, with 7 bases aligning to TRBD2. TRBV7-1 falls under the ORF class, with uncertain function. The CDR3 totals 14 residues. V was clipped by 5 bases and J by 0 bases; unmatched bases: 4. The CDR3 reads CASSPWTSSYEQYF. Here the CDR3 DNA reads TGTGCCAGCAGCCCCTGGACTAGCTCCTACGAGCAGTACTTC.

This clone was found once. The CDR3 sequence is CASSVSGGSYNEQFF. The CDR3 DNA reads as TGTGCCAGCAGCGTTAGCGGGGGTTCCTACAATGAGCAGTTCTTC. This rearrangement joins TRBV9 to TRBJ2-1, with TRBD2 matching 9 bases. The germline V gene encodes CDR1 SGDLS and CDR2 YYNGEE. The CDR3 sequence is 15 residues long. V lost 2 bases, J lost 1 base, and 1 base stayed unmatched.

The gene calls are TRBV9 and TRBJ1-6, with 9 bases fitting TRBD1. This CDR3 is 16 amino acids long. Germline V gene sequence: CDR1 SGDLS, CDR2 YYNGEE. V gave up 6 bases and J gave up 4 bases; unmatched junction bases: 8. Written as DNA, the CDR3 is TGTGCCAGCAACCGAACAGGGGGCGGGTATAATTCACCCCTCCACTTT. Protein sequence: CASNRTGGGYNSPLHF.

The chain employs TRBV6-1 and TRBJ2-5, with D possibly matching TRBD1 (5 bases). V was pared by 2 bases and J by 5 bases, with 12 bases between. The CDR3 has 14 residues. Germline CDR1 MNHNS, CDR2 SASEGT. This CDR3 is CASSESQGWETQYF. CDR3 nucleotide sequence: TGTGCCAGCAGTGAATCCCAGGGTTGGGAGACCCAGTACTTC.

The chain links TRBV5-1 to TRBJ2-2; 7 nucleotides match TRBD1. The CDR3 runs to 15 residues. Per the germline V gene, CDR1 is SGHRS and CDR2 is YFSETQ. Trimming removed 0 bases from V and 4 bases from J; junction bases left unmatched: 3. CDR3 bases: TGCGCCAGCAGCTTGGCCGCAGGGGGCACCGGGGAGCTGTTTTTT. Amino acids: CASSLAAGGTGELFF.

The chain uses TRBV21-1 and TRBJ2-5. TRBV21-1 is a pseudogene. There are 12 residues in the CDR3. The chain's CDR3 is CASPPKGETQYF. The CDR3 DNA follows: TGTGCCAGCCCCCCGAAGGGAGAGACCCAGTACTTC.

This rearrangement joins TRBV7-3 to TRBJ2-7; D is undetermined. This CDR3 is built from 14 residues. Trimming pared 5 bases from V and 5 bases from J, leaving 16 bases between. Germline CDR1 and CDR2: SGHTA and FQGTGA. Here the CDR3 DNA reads TGTGCCAGCAGCCTGACCGGTATGGGTCACGAGCAGTACTTC. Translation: CASSLTGMGHEQYF. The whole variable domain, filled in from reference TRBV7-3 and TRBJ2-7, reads GAGVSQTPSNKVTEKGKYVELRCDPISGHTALYWYRQSLGQGPEFLIYFQGTGAADDSGLPNDRFFAVRPEGSVSTLKIQRTERGDSAVYLCASSLTGMGHEQYFGPGTRLTVT.

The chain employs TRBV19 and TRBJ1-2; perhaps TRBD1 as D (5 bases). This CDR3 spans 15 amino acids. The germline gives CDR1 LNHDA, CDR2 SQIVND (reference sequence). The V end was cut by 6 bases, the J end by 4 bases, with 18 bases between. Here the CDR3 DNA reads TGTGCCAGTAGGGGCCCGGGGCCAGGGACCTATGGCTACACCTTC. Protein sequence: CASRGPGPGTYGYTF.

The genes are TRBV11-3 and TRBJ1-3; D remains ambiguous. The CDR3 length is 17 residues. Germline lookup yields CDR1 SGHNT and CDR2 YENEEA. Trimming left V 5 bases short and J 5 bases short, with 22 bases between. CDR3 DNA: TGTGCCAGCAGCCCTCTCCCTTCTCTGGAAACACGAAACACCATATATTTT. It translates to CASSPLPSLETRNTIYF.

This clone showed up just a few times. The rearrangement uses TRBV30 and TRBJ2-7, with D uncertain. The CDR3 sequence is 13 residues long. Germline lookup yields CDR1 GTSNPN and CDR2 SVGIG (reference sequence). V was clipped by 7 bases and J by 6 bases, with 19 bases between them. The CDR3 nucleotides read TGTGCCTCCGACCCGCTGGTCGGTCTCGAGCAGTACTTC. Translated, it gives CASDPLVGLEQYF.

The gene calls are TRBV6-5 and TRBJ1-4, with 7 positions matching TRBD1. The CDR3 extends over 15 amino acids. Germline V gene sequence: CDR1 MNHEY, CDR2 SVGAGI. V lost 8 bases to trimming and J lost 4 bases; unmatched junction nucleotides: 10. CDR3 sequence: CASRSLGTVNEKLFF. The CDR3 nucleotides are TGTGCCAGCCGATCACTAGGGACAGTTAATGAAAAACTGTTTTTT.

The CDR3 sequence is CASRKGADNYGYTF. The CDR3 DNA is TGTGCCAGCCGGAAAGGGGCTGACAACTATGGCTACACCTTC. The chain couples TRBV18 to TRBJ1-2; D is perhaps TRBD1 (5 bases). Germline CDR1 reads KGHSH; CDR2 reads LQKENI. CDR3 size: 14 residues. With 8 bases removed from V and 2 bases from J, the gap between germline ends came to 15 bases.

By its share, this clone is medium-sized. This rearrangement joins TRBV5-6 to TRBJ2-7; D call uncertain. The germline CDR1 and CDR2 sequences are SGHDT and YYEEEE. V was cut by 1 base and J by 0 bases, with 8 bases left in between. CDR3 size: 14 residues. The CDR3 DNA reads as TGTGCCAGCAGCTTGTTGTCAGGCTCCTACGAGCAGTACTTC. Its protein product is CASSLLSGSYEQYF.

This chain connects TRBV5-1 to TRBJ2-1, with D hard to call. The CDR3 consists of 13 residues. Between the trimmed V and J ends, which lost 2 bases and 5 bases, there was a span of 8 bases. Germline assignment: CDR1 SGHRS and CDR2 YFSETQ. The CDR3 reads CASSLVWDNEQFF. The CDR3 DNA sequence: TGCGCCAGCAGCTTAGTGTGGGACAATGAGCAGTTCTTC.

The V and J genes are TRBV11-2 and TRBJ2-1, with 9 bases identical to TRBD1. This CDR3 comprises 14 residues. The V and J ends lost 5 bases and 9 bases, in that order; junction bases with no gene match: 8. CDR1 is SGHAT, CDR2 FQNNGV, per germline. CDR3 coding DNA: TGTGCCAGCAGCGTGACAGGGGGAGCGGGTGAGCAGTTCTTC. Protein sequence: CASSVTGGAGEQFF.

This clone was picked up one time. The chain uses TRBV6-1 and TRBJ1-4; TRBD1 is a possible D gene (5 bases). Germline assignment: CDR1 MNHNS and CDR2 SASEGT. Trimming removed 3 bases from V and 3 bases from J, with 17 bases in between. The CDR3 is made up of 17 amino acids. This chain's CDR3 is CASSDPLRGGSNEKLFF. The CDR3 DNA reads TGTGCCAGCAGTGACCCCCTACGCGGGGGGTCTAATGAAAAACTGTTTTTT.

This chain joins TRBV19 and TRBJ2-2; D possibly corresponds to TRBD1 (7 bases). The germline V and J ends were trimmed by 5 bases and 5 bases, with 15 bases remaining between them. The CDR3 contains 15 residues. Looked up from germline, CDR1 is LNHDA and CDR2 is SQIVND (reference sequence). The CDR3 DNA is TGTGCCAGTAGTGCTTCAGGGGGGAGGACCGGGGAGCTGTTTTTT. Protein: CASSASGGRTGELFF.

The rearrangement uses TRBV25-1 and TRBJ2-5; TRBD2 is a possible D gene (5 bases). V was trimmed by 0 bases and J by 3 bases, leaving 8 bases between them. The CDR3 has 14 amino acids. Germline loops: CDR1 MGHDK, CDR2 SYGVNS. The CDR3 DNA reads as TGTGCCAGCAGTGAATATGAGGGTAAAGAGACCCAGTACTTC. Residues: CASSEYEGKETQYF.

CDR3 residues: CASSPPTGSSYEQYF. The CDR3, as DNA: TGTGCCAGCAGCCCCCCGACAGGGAGCTCCTACGAGCAGTACTTC. The chain links TRBV7-9 to TRBJ2-7, with 7 bases that match TRBD1. Germline V gives CDR1 SEHNR, CDR2 FQNEAQ (reference sequence). This CDR3 contains 15 residues. V was pared by 5 bases and J by 0 bases, with 7 bases of the junction left unmatched.

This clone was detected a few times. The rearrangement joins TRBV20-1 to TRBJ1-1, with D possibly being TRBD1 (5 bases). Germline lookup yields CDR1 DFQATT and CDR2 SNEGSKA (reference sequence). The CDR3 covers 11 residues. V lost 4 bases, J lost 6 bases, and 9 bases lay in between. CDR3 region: CSAIGTAEAFF. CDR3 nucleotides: TGCAGTGCTATTGGGACCGCTGAAGCTTTCTTT.

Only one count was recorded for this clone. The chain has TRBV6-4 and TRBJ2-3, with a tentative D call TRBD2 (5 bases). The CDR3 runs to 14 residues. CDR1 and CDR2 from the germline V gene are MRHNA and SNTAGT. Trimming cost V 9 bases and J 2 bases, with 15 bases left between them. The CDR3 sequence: CASGVGSATDTQYF. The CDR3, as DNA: TGTGCCAGTGGGGTTGGGAGCGCCACAGATACGCAGTATTTT.

CDR3 nucleotide sequence: TGTGCCAGCAGCGATACCGACAGTTCTAATGAAAAACTGTTTTTT. Its protein product is CASSDTDSSNEKLFF. The chain employs TRBV7-9 and TRBJ1-4, with D perhaps TRBD1 (5 bases). Looked up from germline, CDR1 is SEHNR and CDR2 is FQNEAQ (reference sequence). This CDR3 comprises 15 residues. The germline V and J ends were trimmed by 5 bases and 3 bases, with 13 bases remaining between them.

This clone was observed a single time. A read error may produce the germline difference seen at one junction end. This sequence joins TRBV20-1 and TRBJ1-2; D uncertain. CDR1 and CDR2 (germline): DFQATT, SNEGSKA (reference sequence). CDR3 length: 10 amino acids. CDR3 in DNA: TGCAGTGCTAGAGGAGGAGGTCTTTTTTTC. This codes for CSARGGGLFF.

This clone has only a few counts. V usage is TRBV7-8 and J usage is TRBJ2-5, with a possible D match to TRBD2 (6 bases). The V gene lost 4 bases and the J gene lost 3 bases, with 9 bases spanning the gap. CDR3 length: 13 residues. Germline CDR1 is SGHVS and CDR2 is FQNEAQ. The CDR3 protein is CASSYPGEETQYF. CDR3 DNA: TGTGCCAGCAGCTATCCGGGAGAAGAGACCCAGTACTTC.

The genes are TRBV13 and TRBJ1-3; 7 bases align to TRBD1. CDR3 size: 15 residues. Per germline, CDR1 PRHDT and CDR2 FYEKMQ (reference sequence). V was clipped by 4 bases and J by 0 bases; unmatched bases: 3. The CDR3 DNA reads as TGTGCCAGCAGCTCGGGACAGTTCTCTGGAAACACCATATATTTT. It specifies CASSSGQFSGNTIYF.

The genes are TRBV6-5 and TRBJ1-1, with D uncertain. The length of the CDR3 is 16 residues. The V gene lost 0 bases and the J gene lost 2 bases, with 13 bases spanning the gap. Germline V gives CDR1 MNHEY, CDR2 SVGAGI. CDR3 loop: CASSYSRSRSNTEAFF. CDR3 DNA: TGTGCCAGCAGTTACTCGAGGTCAAGGTCTAACACTGAAGCTTTCTTT.

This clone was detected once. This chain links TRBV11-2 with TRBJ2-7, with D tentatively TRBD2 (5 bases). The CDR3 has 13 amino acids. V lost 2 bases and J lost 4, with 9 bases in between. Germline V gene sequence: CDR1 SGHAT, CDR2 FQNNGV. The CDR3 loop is CASSLIAPYEQYF. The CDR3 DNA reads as TGTGCCAGCAGCTTAATAGCGCCATACGAGCAGTACTTC.

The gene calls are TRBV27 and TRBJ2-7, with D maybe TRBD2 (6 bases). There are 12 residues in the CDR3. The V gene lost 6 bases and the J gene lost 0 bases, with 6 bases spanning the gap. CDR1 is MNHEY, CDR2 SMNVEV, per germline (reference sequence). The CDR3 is CASSGSSYEQYF. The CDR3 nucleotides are TGTGCCAGCAGCGGGAGCTCCTACGAGCAGTACTTC.